This T cell receptor (beta chain) was retrieved from a study of molecular identifiers for immune sequencing clone quantification. On the study more broadly: Four of five RNA aliquots from around 20,000 or 100,000 naive CD8 T cells were sequenced.

Trimming cost V 1 base and J 1 base, with 10 bases left between them. CDR1 and CDR2 (germline): SEHNR, FQNEAQ (reference sequence). The CDR3 has 15 residues. Via MiXCR, TCRdb re-called the PCR reads, giving one row per CDR3 protein. The table has a few hundred thousand distinct CDR3 sequences, about 21% seen once. This clonotype was detected many times. Sequenced input: naive CD8+ T cells from blood, with Jurkat cell RNA spiked in. Subset: FACS-sorted CD8+CD4-CCR7+CD45RA+ naive T cells. The sequence was obtained from a human donor in good health. Some libraries in this study had Jurkat cell RNA spiked in. J is TRBJ1-1 and V is TRBV7-9, with D unresolved. The CDR3 protein is CASSLGAVSNTEAFF. The DNA of the CDR3 is TGTGCCAGCAGCTTAGGGGCAGTTTCGAACACTGAAGCTTTCTTT.